These 21 T cell receptor beta chains share one sample of origin, sequenced in a study of T cell repertoires in cytomegalovirus infection. These TCRs' antigens remain unknown. Via MiXCR, TCRdb re-called the reads, giving one row per CDR3 protein. The sample holds about 470,000 distinct CDR3 sequences, approximately 46% seen once. The sequenced sample was cultured PBMCs, obtained from culture after CMV antigen stimulation. These receptor sequences come from a human donor in good health (CMV status not recorded). Some clones in this sample may be carry-over from other donors' samples.

The chain couples TRBV9 to TRBJ1-5; 8 nucleotides agree with TRBD1. This CDR3 region has 15 residues. Germline CDR1 reads SGDLS; CDR2 reads YYNGEE. Losses at the gene ends were 3 bases for V and 2 bases for J; bases not matched to a gene: 4. The CDR3 bases are TGTGCCAGCAGCGCAGGGGGCTCGCGCAATCAGCCCCAGCATTTT. Protein product: CASSAGGSRNQPQHF.

The chain links TRBV12-3 or TRBV12-4 to TRBJ1-1, with 8 nucleotides matching TRBD1. The CDR3 spans 16 residues. V lost 6 bases, J lost 4 bases, and 13 bases stayed unmatched. The CDR3 region is CASSLPLTGGSTEAFF. In DNA, the CDR3 is TGTGCCAGCAGCCTACCACTCACAGGGGGTAGCACTGAAGCTTTCTTT.

This clonotype was picked up a small number of times. This chain joins TRBV28 and TRBJ2-4; D possibly matches TRBD1 or TRBD2 (5 bases each). Germline V gives CDR1 MDHEN, CDR2 SYDVKM. The germline V and J ends were trimmed by 5 bases and 9 bases, with 20 bases remaining between them. The length of the CDR3 is 15 residues. The DNA of the CDR3 is TGTGCCAGCAGTATGGGTGGGACCCTGGTATCCATTCAGTACTTC. This gives the protein CASSMGGTLVSIQYF.

The chain employs TRBV6-6 and TRBJ1-6; TRBD1 might be the D (6 bases). There are 14 residues in the CDR3. CDR1 is MNHNY, CDR2 SVGAGI, per germline (reference sequence). The germline V and J ends were trimmed by 6 bases and 2 bases, with 8 bases remaining between them. The CDR3 DNA reads as TGTGCCAGCAGACAGGGCCCCTATAATTCACCCCTCCACTTT. Translation gives CASRQGPYNSPLHF.

V and J are TRBV2 and TRBJ2-5; TRBD1 or TRBD2 may be the D gene (6 bases each). The V and J ends lost 7 bases and 4 bases respectively, with 16 bases between them. Germline V gene data show CDR1 as SNHLY and CDR2 as FYNNEI. This CDR3 is built from 14 residues. The CDR3, as DNA: TGTGCCAGCACCCTTCTTGGGGGGCCAGAGACCCAGTACTTC. This gives the protein CASTLLGGPETQYF.

This chain links TRBV12-3 or TRBV12-4 with TRBJ1-5; no firm D call. This CDR3 region has 12 residues. V lost 5 bases, J lost 0 bases, and 2 bases lay in between. Written as DNA, the CDR3 is TGTGCCAGCAGTACTAGCAATCAGCCCCAGCATTTT. It is translated as CASSTSNQPQHF.

This clonotype appeared a few times. The chain links TRBV5-4 to TRBJ2-1, with TRBD1 matching over 9 bases. J gave up 8 bases and V 5 bases, and 14 bases lay outside the gene matches. This CDR3 comprises 16 residues. Germline loops: CDR1 SGHNT, CDR2 YYREEE (reference sequence). The CDR3 sequence: CASSFGGTGSIHEQFF. As DNA, the CDR3 is TGTGCCAGCAGTTTTGGGGGGACAGGGTCAATTCATGAGCAGTTCTTC.

This clonotype was recorded a few times. The rearrangement links TRBV11-2 to TRBJ2-1; D may be TRBD2 (6 bases). The CDR3 is made up of 15 amino acids. The V end lost 3 bases, the J end lost 3 bases, and 12 bases lay between the germline ends. Germline-derived CDR1 and CDR2 are SGHAT and FQNNGV. CDR3 in amino acids: CASSFSGLNYNEQFF. CDR3 in DNA: TGTGCCAGCAGCTTCTCGGGACTGAACTACAATGAGCAGTTCTTC.

This chain joins TRBV11-3 and TRBJ2-3, with TRBD1 matching 12 bases. Germline V gene data show CDR1 as SGHNT and CDR2 as YENEEA. V trimming: 5 bases; J trimming: 4 bases; junction bases outside the gene matches: 28. The CDR3 length is 23 residues. CDR3: CASSPGTGGSQVAGEDKADTQYF. DNA for the CDR3: TGTGCCAGCAGCCCCGGGACAGGGGGCTCCCAGGTAGCGGGAGAGGACAAAGCAGATACGCAGTATTTT.

Only a few counts were recorded for this clonotype. The gene calls are TRBV5-1 and TRBJ2-7; D is perhaps TRBD1 (6 bases). With 4 bases removed from V and 2 bases from J, the gap between germline ends came to 16 bases. The germline V gene has CDR1 SGHRS and CDR2 YFSETQ. The CDR3 runs 15 residues. CDR3 bases: TGCGCCAGCAGCCCGGTAGGACAGACTACCTACGAGCAGTACTTC. Residues: CASSPVGQTTYEQYF.

The chain combines TRBV7-2 with TRBJ2-5, with 8 positions matching TRBD2. Per the germline V gene, CDR1 is SGHTA and CDR2 is FQGNSA. The J segment lost 7 bases and the V segment lost 3 bases, leaving 7 bases of the junction unmatched. This CDR3 is 14 amino acids long. The CDR3 sequence: CASSLKAGAGTQYF. CDR3 nucleotide sequence: TGTGCCAGCAGCTTGAAAGCGGGAGCGGGGACCCAGTACTTC.

V is TRBV4-1 and J is TRBJ2-5; TRBD1 aligns across 9 bases. The length of the CDR3 is 19 residues. Germline lookup yields CDR1 MGHRA and CDR2 YSYEKL. Trimming removed 1 base from V and 5 bases from J; junction bases left unmatched: 17. In DNA form, the CDR3 reads TGCGCCAGCAGCCAAGCTGAAAAGGTGGGACAGGGAAGGTTGGAGACCCAGTACTTC. It translates to CASSQAEKVGQGRLETQYF.

This clonotype showed up just a few times. The V gene is TRBV7-4, the J gene TRBJ1-3; D gene uncertain. Deletions cut 1 base from V and 8 bases from J, with 9 bases between. This CDR3 spans 13 amino acids. Germline CDR1 SGHVT, CDR2 SQSDAQ. CDR3 protein: CASSLDQRDTIYF. The CDR3 DNA follows: TGTGCCAGCAGCTTAGATCAACGGGACACCATATATTTT.

This clonotype has more than one count but fewer than ten. This chain joins TRBV2 and TRBJ2-3, with D perhaps given as TRBD1 or TRBD2 (5 bases each). Germline loops: CDR1 SNHLY, CDR2 FYNNEI. The V and J ends lost 6 bases and 4 bases respectively, with 20 bases between them. CDR3 size: 16 residues. CDR3 residues: CASSRSATVGADTQYF. DNA of the CDR3: TGTGCCAGCAGCCGAAGCGCGACGGTGGGGGCAGATACGCAGTATTTT.

The chain carries TRBV4-2 and TRBJ2-7; no firm D call. The germline V and J ends were trimmed by 5 bases and 0 bases, with 14 bases remaining between them. Per germline, CDR1 LGHNA and CDR2 YNFKEQ. This CDR3 spans 15 amino acids. The CDR3 reads CASSTSTQSSYEQYF. CDR3 nucleotides: TGTGCCAGCAGCACATCGACCCAGAGCTCCTACGAGCAGTACTTC.

The chain employs TRBV27 and TRBJ2-7, with TRBD1 identical over 10 bases. J was trimmed by 5 bases and V by 8 bases; bases with no gene match: 9. CDR3 size: 14 residues. CDR1 is MNHEY and CDR2 is SMNVEV in the germline V gene (reference sequence). In DNA, the CDR3 is TGTGCCAGCCGAAATCCGGGACAGGGGAACGAGCAGTACTTC. This sequence encodes CASRNPGQGNEQYF.

CDR3 sequence reads: CASSVTISPGELFF. The CDR3 coding sequence is TGCGCCAGCAGCGTTACAATCTCTCCCGGGGAGCTGTTTTTT. The chain carries TRBV5-1 and TRBJ2-2; D not certain. The V gene's germline CDR1 is SGHRS and CDR2 YFSETQ. Trimming took off 4 bases at V and 6 bases at J, with 13 bases between the two ends. CDR3 length: 14 residues.

The sample holds one count of this clonotype. The V gene is TRBV27, the J gene TRBJ2-1; 7 bases are shared with TRBD2. J was trimmed by 6 bases and V by 2 bases; bases with no gene match: 7. CDR1 and CDR2 from the germline V gene are MNHEY and SMNVEV (reference sequence). This CDR3 has 15 amino acids. The CDR3 spells CASSLMWGGGNEQFF. DNA of the CDR3: TGTGCCAGCAGTTTAATGTGGGGGGGGGGCAATGAGCAGTTCTTC.

This chain uses TRBV19 with TRBJ1-5; D is undetermined. The germline CDR1 and CDR2 sequences are LNHDA and SQIVND (reference sequence). The CDR3 length is 10 residues. V lost 7 bases, J lost 7 bases, and 5 bases lay in between. CDR3 in DNA: TGTGCCAGTAATTGGCAGCCCCAGCATTTT. Translating gives CASNWQPQHF.

The gene calls are TRBV10-3 and TRBJ1-1; D call uncertain. V was cut by 6 bases and J by 0 bases, with 11 bases left in between. Germline V gene lookup returns CDR1 ENHRY and CDR2 SYGVKD. The CDR3 is made up of 14 amino acids. CDR3 protein: CAIRTDTVNTEAFF. CDR3 sequence (DNA): TGTGCCATCAGGACGGATACAGTGAACACTGAAGCTTTCTTT.

This clonotype has more than one count but fewer than ten. The J gene is TRBJ2-5, the V gene TRBV12-3 or TRBV12-4, with 7 bases identical to TRBD1. The CDR3 totals 15 residues. The J segment lost 2 bases and the V segment lost 7 bases, leaving 10 bases of the junction unmatched. In DNA, the CDR3 is TGTGCCAGCACCCACGCCGAGGGGGCTCAAGAGACCCAGTACTTC. It specifies CASTHAEGAQETQYF.